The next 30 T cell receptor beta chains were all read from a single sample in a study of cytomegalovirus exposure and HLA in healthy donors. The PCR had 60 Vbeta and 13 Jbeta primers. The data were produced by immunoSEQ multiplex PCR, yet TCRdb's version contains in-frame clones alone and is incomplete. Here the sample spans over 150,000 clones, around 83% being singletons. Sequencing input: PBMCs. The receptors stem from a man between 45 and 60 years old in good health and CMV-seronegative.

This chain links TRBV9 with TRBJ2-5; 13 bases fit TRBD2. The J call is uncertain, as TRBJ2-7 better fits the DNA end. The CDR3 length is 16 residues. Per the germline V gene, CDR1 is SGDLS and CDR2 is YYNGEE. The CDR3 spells CASSVAGLAGFYEQYF. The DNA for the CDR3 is TGTGCCAGCAGCGTAGCGGGACTAGCGGGGTTCTACGAGCAGTACTTC.

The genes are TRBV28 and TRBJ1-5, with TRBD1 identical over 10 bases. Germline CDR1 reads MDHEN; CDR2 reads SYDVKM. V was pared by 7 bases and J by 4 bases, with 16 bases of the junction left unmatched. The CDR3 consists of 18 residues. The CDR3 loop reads CASTSKRQGAQQNQPQHF. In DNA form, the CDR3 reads TGTGCCAGCACTTCCAAAAGACAGGGGGCCCAGCAGAATCAGCCCCAGCATTTT.

The CDR3 is CASSLNRGSGANVLTF. Written as DNA, the CDR3 is TGCGCCAGCAGCCTTAACAGGGGATCTGGGGCCAACGTCCTGACTTTC. This rearrangement joins TRBV5-1 to TRBJ2-6, with 7 positions matching TRBD1. Germline CDR1 reads SGHRS; CDR2 reads YFSETQ. J gave up 1 base and V 4 bases, and 5 bases lay outside the gene matches. This CDR3 region has 16 residues.

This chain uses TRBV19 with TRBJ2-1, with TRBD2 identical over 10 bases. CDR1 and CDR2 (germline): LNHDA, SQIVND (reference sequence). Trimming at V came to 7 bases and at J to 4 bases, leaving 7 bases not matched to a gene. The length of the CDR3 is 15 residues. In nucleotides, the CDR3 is TGTGCCAGTACCTCTGGACTAGCGGTATACAATGAGCAGTTCTTC. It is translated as CASTSGLAVYNEQFF.

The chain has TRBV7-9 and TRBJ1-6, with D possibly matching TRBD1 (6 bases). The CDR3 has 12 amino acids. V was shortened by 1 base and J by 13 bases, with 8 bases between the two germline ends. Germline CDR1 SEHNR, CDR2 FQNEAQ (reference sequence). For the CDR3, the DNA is TGTGCCAGCAGCTTAGACAGGGAGCCCCTCCACTTT. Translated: CASSLDREPLHF.

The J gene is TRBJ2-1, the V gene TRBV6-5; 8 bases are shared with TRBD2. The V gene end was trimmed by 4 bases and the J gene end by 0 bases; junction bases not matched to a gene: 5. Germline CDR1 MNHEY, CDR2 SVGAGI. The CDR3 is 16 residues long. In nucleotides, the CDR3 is TGTGCCAGCAGTTTAGAGCGGGGGAGCTCCTACAATGAGCAGTTCTTC. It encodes CASSLERGSSYNEQFF.

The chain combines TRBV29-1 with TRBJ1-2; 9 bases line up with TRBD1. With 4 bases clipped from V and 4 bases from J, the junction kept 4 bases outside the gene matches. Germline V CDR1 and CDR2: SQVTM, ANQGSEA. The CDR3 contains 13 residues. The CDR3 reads CSVVTGGGYGYTF. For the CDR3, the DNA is TGCAGCGTTGTGACAGGGGGAGGCTATGGCTACACCTTC.

CDR3 nucleotides: TGTGCCAGCAGTTTTTTCGGGACAGGGGGAAATCAGCCCCAGCATTTT. It is translated as CASSFFGTGGNQPQHF. The rearrangement joins TRBV28 to TRBJ1-5; 11 bases map to TRBD1. CDR1 MDHEN and CDR2 SYDVKM come from the germline V gene. This CDR3 region has 16 residues. With V trimmed by 3 bases and J by 4 bases, 5 bases remained unmatched.

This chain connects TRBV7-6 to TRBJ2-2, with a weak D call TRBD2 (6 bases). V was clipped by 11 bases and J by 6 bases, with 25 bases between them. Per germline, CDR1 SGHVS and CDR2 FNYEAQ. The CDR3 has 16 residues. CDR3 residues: CAQGGAGPPSSGELFF. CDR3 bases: TGTGCCCAGGGAGGTGCAGGCCCTCCTTCATCCGGGGAGCTGTTTTTT.

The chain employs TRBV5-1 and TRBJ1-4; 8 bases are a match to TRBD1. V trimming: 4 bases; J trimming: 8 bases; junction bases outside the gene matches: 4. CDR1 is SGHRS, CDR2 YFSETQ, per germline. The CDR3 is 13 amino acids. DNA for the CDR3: TGCGCCAGCAGCCTGGACAGGGCCGAAAAACTGTTTTTT. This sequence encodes CASSLDRAEKLFF.

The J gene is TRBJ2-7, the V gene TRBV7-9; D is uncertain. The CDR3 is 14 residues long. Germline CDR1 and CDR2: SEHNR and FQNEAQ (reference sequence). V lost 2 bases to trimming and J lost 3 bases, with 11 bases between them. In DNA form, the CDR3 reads TGTGCCAGCAGCTTATCGGTAGAACTCTACGAGCAGTACTTC. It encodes CASSLSVELYEQYF.

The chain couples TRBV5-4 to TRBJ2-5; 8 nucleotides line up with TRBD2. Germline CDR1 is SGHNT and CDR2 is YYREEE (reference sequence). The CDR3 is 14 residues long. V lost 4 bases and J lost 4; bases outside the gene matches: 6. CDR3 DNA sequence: TGTGCCAGCAGCCGGTACGGGGGGGGAGAGACCCAGTACTTC. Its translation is CASSRYGGGETQYF. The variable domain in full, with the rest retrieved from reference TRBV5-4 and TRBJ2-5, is ETGVTQSPTHLIKTRGQQVTLRCSSQSGHNTVSWYQQALGQGPQFIFQYYREEENGRGNFPPRFSGLQFPNYSSELNVNALELDDSALYLCASSRYGGGETQYFGPGTRLLVL.

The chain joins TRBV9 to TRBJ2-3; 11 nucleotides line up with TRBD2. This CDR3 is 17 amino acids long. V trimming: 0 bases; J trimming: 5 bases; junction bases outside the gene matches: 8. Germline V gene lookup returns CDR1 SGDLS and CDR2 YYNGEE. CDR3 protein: CASSVASSGRARDTQYF. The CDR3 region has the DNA TGTGCCAGCAGCGTAGCTAGTAGCGGGAGGGCCAGAGATACGCAGTATTTT.

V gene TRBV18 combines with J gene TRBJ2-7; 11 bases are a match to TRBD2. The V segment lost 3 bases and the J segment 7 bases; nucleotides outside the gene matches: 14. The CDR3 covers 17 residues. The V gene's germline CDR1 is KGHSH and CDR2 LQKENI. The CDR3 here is CASSPLGVAGGKQEQYF. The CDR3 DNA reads TGTGCCAGCTCACCCCTCGGAGTAGCGGGAGGGAAGCAGGAGCAGTACTTC.

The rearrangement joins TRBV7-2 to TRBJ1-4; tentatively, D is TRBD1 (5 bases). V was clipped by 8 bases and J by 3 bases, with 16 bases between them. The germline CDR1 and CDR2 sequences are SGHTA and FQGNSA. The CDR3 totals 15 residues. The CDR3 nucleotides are TGTGCCAGCGGGTCCCAGGGCTTCCCTAATGAAAAACTGTTTTTT. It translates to CASGSQGFPNEKLFF.

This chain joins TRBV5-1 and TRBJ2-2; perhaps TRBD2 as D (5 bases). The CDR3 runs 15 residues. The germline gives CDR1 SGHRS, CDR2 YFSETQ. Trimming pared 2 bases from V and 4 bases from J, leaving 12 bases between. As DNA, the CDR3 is TGCGCCAGCAGCTTCTCGGGGTCCCTCACCGGGGAGCTGTTTTTT. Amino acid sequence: CASSFSGSLTGELFF. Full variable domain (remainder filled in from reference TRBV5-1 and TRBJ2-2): KAGVTQTPRYLIKTRGQQVTLSCSPISGHRSVSWYQQTPGQGLQFLFEYFSETQRNKGNFPGRFSGRQFSNSRSEMNVSTLELGDSALYLCASSFSGSLTGELFFGEGSRLTVL.

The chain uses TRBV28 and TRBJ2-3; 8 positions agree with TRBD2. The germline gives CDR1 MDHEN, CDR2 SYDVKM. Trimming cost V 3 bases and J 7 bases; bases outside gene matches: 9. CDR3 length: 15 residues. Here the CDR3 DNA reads TGTGCCAGCAGTTTCCCCGGGACTAGTCAACATACGCAGTATTTT. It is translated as CASSFPGTSQHTQYF.

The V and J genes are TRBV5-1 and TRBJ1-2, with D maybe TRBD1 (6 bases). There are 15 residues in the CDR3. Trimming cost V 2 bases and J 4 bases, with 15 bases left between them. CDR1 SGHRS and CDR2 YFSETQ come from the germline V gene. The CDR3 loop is CASSLNDRSSYGYTF. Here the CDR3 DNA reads TGCGCCAGCAGCTTAAATGACAGGAGTTCCTATGGCTACACCTTC.

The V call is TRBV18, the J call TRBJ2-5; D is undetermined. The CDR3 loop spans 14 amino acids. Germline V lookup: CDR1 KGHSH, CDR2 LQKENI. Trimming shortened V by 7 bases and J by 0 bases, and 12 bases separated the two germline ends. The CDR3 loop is CASWAGNNQETQYF. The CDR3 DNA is TGTGCCAGCTGGGCCGGAAACAACCAAGAGACCCAGTACTTC. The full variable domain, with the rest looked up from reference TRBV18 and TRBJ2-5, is NAGVMQNPRHLVRRRGQEARLRCSPMKGHSHVYWYRQLPEEGLKFMVYLQKENIIDESGMPKERFSAEFPKEGPSILRIQQVVRGDSAAYFCASWAGNNQETQYFGPGTRLLVL.

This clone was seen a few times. CDR3 loop: CASNQGPAYEQYF. In DNA, the CDR3 is TGCGCCAGCAACCAGGGGCCGGCCTACGAGCAGTACTTC. The chain recombines TRBV4-3 with TRBJ2-5; possibly TRBD1 for D (6 bases). TRBJ2-7 matches the DNA end more closely, so the J call is doubtful. Germline-derived CDR1 and CDR2 are LGHNA and YSLEER. This CDR3 region has 13 residues.

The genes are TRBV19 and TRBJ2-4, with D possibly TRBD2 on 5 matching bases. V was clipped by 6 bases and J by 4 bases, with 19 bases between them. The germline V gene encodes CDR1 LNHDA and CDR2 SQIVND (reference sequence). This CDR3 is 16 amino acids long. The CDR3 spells CASSPLEGSGKNIQYF. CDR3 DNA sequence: TGTGCCAGTAGCCCCCTTGAGGGATCGGGGAAAAACATTCAGTACTTC.

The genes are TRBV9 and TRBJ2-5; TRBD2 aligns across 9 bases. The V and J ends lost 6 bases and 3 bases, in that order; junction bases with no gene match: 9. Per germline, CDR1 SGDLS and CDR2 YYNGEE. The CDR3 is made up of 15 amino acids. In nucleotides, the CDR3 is TGTGCCAGCACCGGCGGGGGGGGGCCAAAAGAGACCCAGTACTTC. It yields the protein CASTGGGGPKETQYF.

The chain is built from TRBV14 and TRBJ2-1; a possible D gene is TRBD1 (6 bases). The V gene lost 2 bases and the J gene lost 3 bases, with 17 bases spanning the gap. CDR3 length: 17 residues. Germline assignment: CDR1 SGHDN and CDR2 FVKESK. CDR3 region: CASSQTQGGHYYNEQFF. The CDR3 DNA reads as TGTGCCAGCAGCCAAACGCAAGGGGGACACTACTACAATGAGCAGTTCTTC.

Here the CDR3 reads CASSPAGLAGGVETQYF. The DNA for the CDR3 is TGTGCCAGCAGCCCTGCGGGGTTGGCAGGGGGCGTTGAGACCCAGTACTTC. V usage is TRBV7-2 and J usage is TRBJ2-5, with TRBD1 identical over 8 bases. Trimming cost V 5 bases and J 5 bases; bases outside gene matches: 16. From germline, CDR1 is SGHTA and CDR2 FQGNSA. There are 17 residues in the CDR3.

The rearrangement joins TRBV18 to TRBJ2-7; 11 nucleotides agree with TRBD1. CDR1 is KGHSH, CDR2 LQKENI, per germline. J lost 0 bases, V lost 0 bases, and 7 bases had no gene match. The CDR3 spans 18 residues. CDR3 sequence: CASSPPLGQGGISYEQYF. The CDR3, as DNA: TGTGCCAGCTCACCACCCCTGGGACAGGGGGGGATCTCCTACGAGCAGTACTTC.

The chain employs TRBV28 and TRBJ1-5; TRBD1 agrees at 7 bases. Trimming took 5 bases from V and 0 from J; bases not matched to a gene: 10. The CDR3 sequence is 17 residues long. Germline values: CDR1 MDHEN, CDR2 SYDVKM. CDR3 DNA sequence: TGTGCCAGCAGTCTCGGGACAGATCTCTATAGCAATCAGCCCCAGCATTTT. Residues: CASSLGTDLYSNQPQHF.

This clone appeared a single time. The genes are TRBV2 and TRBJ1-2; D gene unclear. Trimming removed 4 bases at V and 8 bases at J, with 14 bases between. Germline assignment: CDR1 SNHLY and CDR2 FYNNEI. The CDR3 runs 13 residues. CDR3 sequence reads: CASSARAAGGYTF. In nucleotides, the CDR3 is TGTGCCAGCAGTGCGAGGGCCGCGGGAGGCTACACCTTC. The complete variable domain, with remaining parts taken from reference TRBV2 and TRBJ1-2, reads EPEVTQTPSHQVTQMGQEVILRCVPISNHLYFYWYRQILGQKVEFLVSFYNNEISEKSEIFDDQFSVERPDGSNFTLKIRSTKLEDSAMYFCASSARAAGGYTFGSGTRLTVV.

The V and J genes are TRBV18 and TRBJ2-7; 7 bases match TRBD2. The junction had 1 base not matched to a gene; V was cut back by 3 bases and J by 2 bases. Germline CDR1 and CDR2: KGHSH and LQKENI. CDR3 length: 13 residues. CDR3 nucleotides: TGTGCCAGCTCACCGGGACTAACCTACGAGCAGTACTTC. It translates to CASSPGLTYEQYF.

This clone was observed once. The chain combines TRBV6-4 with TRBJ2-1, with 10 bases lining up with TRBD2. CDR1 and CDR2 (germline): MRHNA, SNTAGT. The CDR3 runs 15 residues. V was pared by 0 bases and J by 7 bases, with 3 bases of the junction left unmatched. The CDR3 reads CASSDSPSGRNEQFF. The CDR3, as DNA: TGTGCCAGCAGTGACTCGCCTAGCGGGAGAAATGAGCAGTTCTTC.

The chain's CDR3 is CASSRTAGAMNTGELFF. In DNA form, the CDR3 reads TGTGCCAGCAGCCGCACCGCAGGGGCGATGAACACCGGGGAGCTGTTTTTT. The chain uses TRBV5-6 and TRBJ2-2; a weak D match, TRBD1 (6 bases). The germline V gene encodes CDR1 SGHDT and CDR2 YYEEEE. Trimming left V 4 bases short and J 1 base short, with 17 bases between. CDR3 length: 17 amino acids.